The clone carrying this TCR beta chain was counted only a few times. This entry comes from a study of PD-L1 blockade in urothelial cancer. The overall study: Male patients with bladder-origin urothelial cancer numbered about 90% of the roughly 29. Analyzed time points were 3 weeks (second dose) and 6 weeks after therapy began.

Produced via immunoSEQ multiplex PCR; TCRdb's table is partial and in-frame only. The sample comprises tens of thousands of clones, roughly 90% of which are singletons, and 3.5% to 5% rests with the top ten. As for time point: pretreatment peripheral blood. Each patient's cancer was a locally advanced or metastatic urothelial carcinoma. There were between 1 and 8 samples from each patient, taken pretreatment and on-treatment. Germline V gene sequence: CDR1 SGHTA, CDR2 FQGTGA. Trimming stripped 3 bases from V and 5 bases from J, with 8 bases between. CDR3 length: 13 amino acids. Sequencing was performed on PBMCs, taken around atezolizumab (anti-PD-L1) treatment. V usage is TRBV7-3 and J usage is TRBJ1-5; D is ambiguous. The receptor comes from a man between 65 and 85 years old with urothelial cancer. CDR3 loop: CASSLNPDQPQHF. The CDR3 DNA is TGTGCCAGCAGCTTGAACCCGGATCAGCCCCAGCATTTT. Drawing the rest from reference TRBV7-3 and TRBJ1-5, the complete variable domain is GAGVSQTPSNKVTEKGKYVELRCDPISGHTALYWYRQSLGQGPEFLIYFQGTGAADDSGLPNDRFFAVRPEGSVSTLKIQRTERGDSAVYLCASSLNPDQPQHFGDGTRLSIL.